A selection of T cell receptor beta chains follows, all from one sample in a study of cytomegalovirus exposure and HLA in healthy donors. The repertoire was sequenced with immunoSEQ multiplex PCR; TCRdb's copy has only in-frame clones and lacks some. The sample records 100,000 to 150,000 clones, over 60% being singletons. Sequences were obtained from PBMCs. The receptors come from a man aged 55 to 70 in good health and CMV-seropositive. The CDR3 runs from the conserved cysteine through the conserved F or W. Fields, in order: CDR3 DNA, CDR3 protein, J gene, V gene, D gene, clone size. The D gene is left open where the match is weak. The size field is filled for only some rows; it gives once, few, many or a size class.

DNA: TGTGCCAGCAGCCTAGCGGGGGGGGTCGATGAGCAGTTCTTC
CDR3: CASSLAGGVDEQFF
J: TRBJ2-1
V: TRBV6-5
D: TRBD2
size: few

DNA: TGTGCCAGCAGCCAAGACGCCCAGGGCCTAGCTAACTATGGCTACACCTTC
CDR3: CASSQDAQGLANYGYTF
J: TRBJ1-2
V: TRBV4-2
D: NA
size: NA

DNA: TGTGCCAGCAGCGCCCGAACCGGGATCAAAACCTACAATGAGCAGTTCTTC
CDR3: CASSARTGIKTYNEQFF
J: TRBJ2-1
V: TRBV9
D: NA
size: NA

DNA: TGTGCCAGCAGCCCCGGACAGGGCGGCACCGGGGAGCTGTTTTTT
CDR3: CASSPGQGGTGELFF
J: TRBJ2-2
V: TRBV7-9
D: TRBD1
size: NA

DNA: TGTGCCAGCAGTGATGGGCCTGAGCAGTTCTTC
CDR3: CASSDGPEQFF
J: TRBJ2-1
V: TRBV2
D: NA
size: NA

DNA: TGCGCCAGCAGCTTCCTACAGGGCAGCTCCTACAATGAGCAGTTCTTC
CDR3: CASSFLQGSSYNEQFF
J: TRBJ2-1
V: TRBV5-1
D: NA
size: once

DNA: TGTGCCAGCAGCCCCCGCGGTGGACAGTTGAACACTGAAGCTTTCTTT
CDR3: CASSPRGGQLNTEAFF
J: TRBJ1-1
V: TRBV9
D: NA
size: NA

DNA: TGTGCCAGCAGCCCTACGAACCCAAACAATGAGCAGTTCTTC
CDR3: CASSPTNPNNEQFF
J: TRBJ2-1
V: TRBV9
D: NA
size: once

DNA: TGTGCCAGCAGTGACCTCGAGCCCCAGCATTTT
CDR3: CASSDLEPQHF
J: TRBJ1-5
V: TRBV6-1
D: NA
size: NA

DNA: TGCAGCGCGGACAGTGGGACAACTAATGAAAAACTGTTTTTT
CDR3: CSADSGTTNEKLFF
J: TRBJ1-4
V: TRBV29-1
D: NA
size: NA

DNA: TGCGCCAGCCAGCCCCAGGCTGGAAACACCATATATTTT
CDR3: CASQPQAGNTIYF
J: TRBJ1-3
V: TRBV5-1
D: NA
size: NA

DNA: TGCGCCAGCAGCTGGCAGGGGCTCTCTCCTGAAGCTTTCTTT
CDR3: CASSWQGLSPEAFF
J: TRBJ1-1
V: TRBV5-1
D: NA
size: NA

DNA: TGTGCCAGCAGTTTTATATCGGTTAGCGATGAGCAGTTCTTC
CDR3: CASSFISVSDEQFF
J: TRBJ2-1
V: TRBV7-9
D: NA
size: once

DNA: TGCGCCAGCAGCCCTAATTCCGGGACAGGGGCTGGCTACACCTTC
CDR3: CASSPNSGTGAGYTF
J: TRBJ1-2
V: TRBV4-1
D: TRBD1
size: NA

DNA: TGTGCCTGGACCTCGATTGACAGGAGCTCTGGAAACACCATATATTTT
CDR3: CAWTSIDRSSGNTIYF
J: TRBJ1-3
V: TRBV30
D: NA
size: few

DNA: TGTGCCAGCAGTCCTTACAGGGGGCCAGGAGAGACCCAGTACTTC
CDR3: CASSPYRGPGETQYF
J: TRBJ2-5
V: TRBV25-1
D: TRBD1
size: few

DNA: TGTGCCAGCAGTGAAGCGTCAGGGGATCAGCCCCAGCATTTT
CDR3: CASSEASGDQPQHF
J: TRBJ1-5
V: TRBV2
D: NA
size: NA

DNA: TGTGCCAGCAGTCCTATTAGCTTTTCAGGGACTTATGGCTACACCTTC
CDR3: CASSPISFSGTYGYTF
J: TRBJ1-2
V: TRBV28
D: NA
size: NA

DNA: TGTGCCAGCAGCCAAGAGGGGGCCCTTAGGGATTCACCCCTCCACTTT
CDR3: CASSQEGALRDSPLHF
J: TRBJ1-6
V: TRBV14
D: NA
size: once

DNA: TGTGCCTGGAGTGTACCGGTCAGCTGGAGACAGGGGGAAAACTATGGCTACACCTTC
CDR3: CAWSVPVSWRQGENYGYTF
J: TRBJ1-2
V: TRBV30
D: TRBD1
size: NA

DNA: TGTGCCAGCAGCCAAAGCTCAGGGGCAACCGTCTATGGCTACACCTTC
CDR3: CASSQSSGATVYGYTF
J: TRBJ1-2
V: TRBV11-2
D: NA
size: few

DNA: TGTGCCAGTGGTTGGGGACAGGGGGGCCAGCCCCAGCATTTT
CDR3: CASGWGQGGQPQHF
J: TRBJ1-5
V: TRBV2
D: TRBD1
size: NA

DNA: TGTGCCAGCAGCTTACGGTGGGAAAAACTGTTTTTT
CDR3: CASSLRWEKLFF
J: TRBJ1-4
V: TRBV5-6
D: NA
size: few

DNA: TGCACCAGCAGCCAAGATTTAGTAGGGGCTGGCTACACCTTC
CDR3: CTSSQDLVGAGYTF
J: TRBJ1-2
V: TRBV1
D: NA
size: NA

DNA: TGTGCCAGCAGCGCGGACAGCGAGGGCTACACCTTC
CDR3: CASSADSEGYTF
J: TRBJ1-2
V: TRBV9
D: NA
size: NA

DNA: TGTGCCATCAGTGGGCCAGGGGGCAGAGACTATAATTCACCCCTCCACTTT
CDR3: CAISGPGGRDYNSPLHF
J: TRBJ1-6
V: TRBV10-3
D: TRBD1
size: once

DNA: TGTGCCAGCGGGGGAGGAAACAACGAGCAGTACTTC
CDR3: CASGGGNNEQYF
J: TRBJ2-7
V: TRBV28
D: NA
size: NA

DNA: TGTGCCAGCAGTGAATTGAGCGGGGGCCGCACTGAAGCTTTCTTT
CDR3: CASSELSGGRTEAFF
J: TRBJ1-1
V: TRBV25-1
D: NA
size: NA

DNA: TGTGCCAGCAACAAGCCAGGGGGGGAGACCCAGTACTTC
CDR3: CASNKPGGETQYF
J: TRBJ2-5
V: TRBV6-5
D: NA
size: NA

DNA: TGCGCCAGCAGCCCCTCCGGGACAGGGGGGGGAGAGACCCAGTACTTC
CDR3: CASSPSGTGGGETQYF
J: TRBJ2-5
V: TRBV4-1
D: TRBD1
size: NA

DNA: TGTGCCAGCAGCTTACATCCTGGGACAGGTGGGGGAAAACTGTTTTTT
CDR3: CASSLHPGTGGGKLFF
J: TRBJ1-4
V: TRBV7-2
D: TRBD1
size: NA

DNA: TGTGCCAGCAGCTTAGAGCGGGGGTCTGACGAGCAGTACTTC
CDR3: CASSLERGSDEQYF
J: TRBJ2-7
V: TRBV11-2
D: TRBD2
size: NA

DNA: TGTGCCAGTAGTGTCCAGGGTAGAGATCAGCCCCAGCATTTT
CDR3: CASSVQGRDQPQHF
J: TRBJ1-5
V: TRBV19
D: NA
size: many

DNA: TGTGCCAGCAGTGGACTAGCGGGGGGGCTTGGGGAGCTGTTTTTT
CDR3: CASSGLAGGLGELFF
J: TRBJ2-2
V: TRBV6-1
D: TRBD2
size: once

DNA: TGTGCCAGCAGCGCTAGACAGGGGATTTCTGGAAACACCATATATTTT
CDR3: CASSARQGISGNTIYF
J: TRBJ1-3
V: TRBV9
D: TRBD1
size: NA

DNA: TGTGCCAGCAGCTTAGAGGGAGGATTTAGCTACACCTTC
CDR3: CASSLEGGFSYTF
J: TRBJ1-2
V: TRBV5-6
D: NA
size: few

DNA: TGCGCCAGCAGCCAAGATAGAGAGGCCCAGTACTTC
CDR3: CASSQDREAQYF
J: TRBJ2-5
V: TRBV4-1
D: NA
size: NA

DNA: TGTGCCAGCAGCCCGGACAGGGGCAATCAGCCCCAGCATTTT
CDR3: CASSPDRGNQPQHF
J: TRBJ1-5
V: TRBV13
D: TRBD1
size: few

DNA: TGTGCCAGCAGCGTAGGGGGGACAGGGGGCAATGAGCAGTTCTTC
CDR3: CASSVGGTGGNEQFF
J: TRBJ2-1
V: TRBV9
D: TRBD1
size: NA

DNA: TGTGCCAGCACCGGACTAGCGGGGGCAGGAGATACGCAGTATTTT
CDR3: CASTGLAGAGDTQYF
J: TRBJ2-3
V: TRBV28
D: TRBD2
size: NA

DNA: TGTGCCAGCAGTCCCGGGACAGGGACTGGAAACACCATATATTTT
CDR3: CASSPGTGTGNTIYF
J: TRBJ1-3
V: TRBV27
D: TRBD1
size: few

DNA: TGCGCCAGCAGTCGGGGTGGGGGGGCGCGCGAAGAGCAGTACTTC
CDR3: CASSRGGGAREEQYF
J: TRBJ2-7
V: TRBV5-1
D: NA
size: NA

DNA: TGTGCCAGCAGTACAGGGGTGGTTTGGAGTCAGCCCCAGCATTTT
CDR3: CASSTGVVWSQPQHF
J: TRBJ1-5
V: TRBV28
D: TRBD1
size: NA

DNA: TGTGCCAGCAGCTGGGACAGTAAGTACGAGCAGTACTTC
CDR3: CASSWDSKYEQYF
J: TRBJ2-7
V: TRBV2
D: TRBD1
size: NA

DNA: TGTGCCAGCTGGTTGAGGACAGGGAACACTGAAGCTTTCTTT
CDR3: CASWLRTGNTEAFF
J: TRBJ1-1
V: TRBV21-1
D: NA
size: NA

DNA: TGTGCCAGCAAGGAGGAGAACTCCTCTGGAAACACCATATATTTT
CDR3: CASKEENSSGNTIYF
J: TRBJ1-3
V: TRBV2
D: NA
size: NA

DNA: TGTGCCAGCAGCTTAGATGCTACGCCTTCTGGCTACACCTTC
CDR3: CASSLDATPSGYTF
J: TRBJ1-2
V: TRBV7-9
D: NA
size: NA

DNA: TGTGCCAGCAGCGACGGGAATTCACCCCTCCACTTT
CDR3: CASSDGNSPLHF
J: TRBJ1-6
V: TRBV9
D: NA
size: NA

DNA: TGTGCCTGGAGTGTACCCAGCGGGGGCTCCGGGAACACCGGGGAGCTGTTTTTT
CDR3: CAWSVPSGGSGNTGELFF
J: TRBJ2-2
V: TRBV30
D: TRBD2
size: NA

DNA: TGCGCCAGCAGCCCCTCCCGGACAGGGGGAGAAAAACTGTTTTTT
CDR3: CASSPSRTGGEKLFF
J: TRBJ1-4
V: TRBV4-1
D: TRBD1
size: NA

DNA: TGTGCCAGCAGCCCTAATAGCGGGCGGGATACGCAGTATTTT
CDR3: CASSPNSGRDTQYF
J: TRBJ2-3
V: TRBV5-4
D: TRBD2
size: NA

DNA: TGTGCCAGCAGCTTTAACGGACAGCTATTGGATACGCAGTATTTT
CDR3: CASSFNGQLLDTQYF
J: TRBJ2-3
V: TRBV13
D: NA
size: NA

DNA: TGTGCCTGGGGAGTCGGTGGCAGCAATGAAAAACTGTTTTTT
CDR3: CAWGVGGSNEKLFF
J: TRBJ1-4
V: TRBV30
D: NA
size: once

DNA: TGTGCCAGCAGCTTGGCCATGAATGAAAAACTGTTTTTT
CDR3: CASSLAMNEKLFF
J: TRBJ1-4
V: TRBV5-4
D: NA
size: few

DNA: TGTGCCAGCAGCCAAGTGGAGAGGGGGGGAGAGCAGTACTTC
CDR3: CASSQVERGGEQYF
J: TRBJ2-7
V: TRBV6-5
D: NA
size: NA

DNA: TGTGCCTGTCACAGGGGGGAAAGATCCTATAATTCACCCCTCCACTTT
CDR3: CACHRGERSYNSPLHF
J: TRBJ1-6
V: TRBV30
D: TRBD1
size: NA

DNA: TGTGCCAGCAGCTTAAAAGCCGCAGGGAAACCTAATCAGCCCCAGCATTTT
CDR3: CASSLKAAGKPNQPQHF
J: TRBJ1-5
V: TRBV7-6
D: NA
size: few

DNA: TGTGCCAGCAGCCTGACCCCCGGGATAGGCACTGAAGCTTTCTTT
CDR3: CASSLTPGIGTEAFF
J: TRBJ1-1
V: TRBV4-2
D: NA
size: few

DNA: TGTGCCACCACGGCAGGGGCGCTTGCTTCACCCCTCCACTTT
CDR3: CATTAGALASPLHF
J: TRBJ1-6
V: TRBV6-5
D: NA
size: NA